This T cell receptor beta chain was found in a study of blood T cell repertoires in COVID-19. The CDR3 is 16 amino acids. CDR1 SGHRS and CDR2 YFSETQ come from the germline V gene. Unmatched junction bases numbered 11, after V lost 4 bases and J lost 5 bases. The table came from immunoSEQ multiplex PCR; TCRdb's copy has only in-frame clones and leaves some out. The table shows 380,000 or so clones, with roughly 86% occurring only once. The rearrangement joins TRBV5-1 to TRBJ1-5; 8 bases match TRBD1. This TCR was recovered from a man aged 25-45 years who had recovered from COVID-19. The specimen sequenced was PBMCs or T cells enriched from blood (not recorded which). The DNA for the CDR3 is TGCGCCAGCAGCCCGAGACAGGGGACACGGGATCAGCCCCAGCATTTT. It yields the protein CASSPRQGTRDQPQHF.